This TCR beta chain was sequenced in a study of neoadjuvant nivolumab and ipilimumab in lung cancer. Libraries were prepared by immunoSEQ multiplex PCR; TCRdb keeps only in-frame clonotypes and omits some of them. The data contain thousands of clones, roughly 76% of them singletons. This clone was seen once. The CDR3 is 12 residues long. V was clipped by 7 bases and J by 7 bases, with 13 bases between them. Germline CDR1 is MNHNS and CDR2 is SASEGT. This rearrangement joins TRBV6-1 to TRBJ1-2; weak D call: TRBD1 (5 bases). This specimen was normal lung tissue adjacent to the tumor, taken after neoadjuvant nivolumab, alone or with ipilimumab, at or shortly before surgery. The sequence was obtained from an adult with non-small cell lung cancer. Some clones in this sample may be carry-over from other donors' samples. This CDR3 reads CASNPGQGGYTF. The CDR3 DNA is TGTGCCAGCAATCCCGGCCAGGGTGGCTACACCTTC.